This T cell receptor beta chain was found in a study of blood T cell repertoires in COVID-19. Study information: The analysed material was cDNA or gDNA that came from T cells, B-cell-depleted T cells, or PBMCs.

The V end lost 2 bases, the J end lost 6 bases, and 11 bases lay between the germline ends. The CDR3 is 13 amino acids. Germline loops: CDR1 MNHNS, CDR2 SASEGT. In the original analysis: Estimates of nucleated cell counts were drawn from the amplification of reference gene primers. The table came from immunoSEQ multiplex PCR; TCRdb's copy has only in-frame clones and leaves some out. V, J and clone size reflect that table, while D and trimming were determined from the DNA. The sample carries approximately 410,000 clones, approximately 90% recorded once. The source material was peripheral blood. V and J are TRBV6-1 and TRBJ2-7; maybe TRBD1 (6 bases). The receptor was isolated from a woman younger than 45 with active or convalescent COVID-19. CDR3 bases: TGTGCCAGCAGTGAACAGGGGTTGGGCGAGCAGTACTTC. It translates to CASSEQGLGEQYF.